These 19 T cell receptor beta chains share one sample of origin, sequenced in a study of blood T cell repertoires in COVID-19. Using immunoSEQ multiplex PCR, the repertoire was profiled, and TCRdb retains in-frame clones only, with some absent. The sample has a few hundred thousand clones; 90% are singletons. The sample consisted of peripheral blood. These receptors originate from a woman aged 45-65 years with COVID-19, enrolled during active disease.

This clone was picked up a small number of times. The chain employs TRBV7-9 and TRBJ2-7; 15 bases agree with TRBD2. The V segment lost 7 bases and the J segment 0 bases; nucleotides outside the gene matches: 7. The CDR3 has 17 residues. Germline loops: CDR1 SEHNR, CDR2 FQNEAQ (reference sequence). The chain's CDR3 is CASTRGTSGRSSYEQYF. CDR3 sequence (DNA): TGTGCCAGCACGCGAGGGACTAGCGGGAGGAGCTCCTACGAGCAGTACTTC.

A single count supports this clone. V usage is TRBV10-2 and J usage is TRBJ2-7; TRBD1 matches at 11 bases. The CDR3 extends over 16 amino acids. The germline gives CDR1 WSHSY, CDR2 SAAADI. V trimming: 2 bases; J trimming: 3 bases; junction bases outside the gene matches: 6. CDR3 amino acids: CASSEGRTGGGYEQYF. The CDR3, as DNA: TGCGCCAGCAGTGAGGGACGGACAGGGGGCGGCTACGAGCAGTACTTC.

This chain connects TRBV30 to TRBJ1-5; 8 bases are a match to TRBD1. The CDR3 spans 14 residues. The V gene's germline CDR1 is GTSNPN and CDR2 SVGIG (reference sequence). V shed 2 bases, J shed 8 bases, and the junction held 8 bases outside the gene matches. The CDR3 sequence is CAWSSTGVWEPQHF. Here the CDR3 DNA reads TGTGCCTGGAGTTCGACAGGGGTTTGGGAGCCCCAGCATTTT.

CDR3 region: CSVKRGTSSNEQFF. The CDR3 region has the DNA TGCAGCGTTAAAAGGGGGACTAGTTCCAATGAGCAGTTCTTC. The chain couples TRBV29-1 to TRBJ2-1, with TRBD2 matching over 8 bases. Germline assignment: CDR1 SQVTM and CDR2 ANQGSEA. V trimming: 5 bases; J trimming: 6 bases; junction bases outside the gene matches: 9. CDR3 size: 14 residues.

CDR3 sequence reads: CASSARQGRNEKLFF. CDR3 in DNA: TGTGCCAGCAGTGCCCGACAGGGGAGGAATGAAAAACTGTTTTTT. The rearrangement joins TRBV6-2 or TRBV6-3 to TRBJ1-4, with 8 bases lining up with TRBD1. This CDR3 is built from 15 residues. Unmatched junction bases numbered 7, after V lost 5 bases and J lost 5 bases. Looked up from germline, CDR1 is MNHEY and CDR2 is SVGEGT.

The chain combines TRBV6-6 with TRBJ2-5; weak D call: TRBD1 (6 bases). Germline loops: CDR1 MNHNY, CDR2 SVGAGI (reference sequence). The CDR3 consists of 15 residues. The V end lost 4 bases, the J end lost 1 base, and 13 bases lay between the germline ends. CDR3 region: CASSSLGTPQETQYF. The CDR3 DNA follows: TGTGCCAGCAGTTCTTTAGGGACACCCCAAGAGACCCAGTACTTC.

The V gene is TRBV30, the J gene TRBJ1-1; D uncertain. The CDR3 has 12 residues. V was cut by 0 bases and J by 6 bases, with 8 bases left in between. Germline V gives CDR1 GTSNPN, CDR2 SVGIG (reference sequence). The CDR3 loop reads CAWSVEYPEAFF. In DNA form, the CDR3 reads TGTGCCTGGAGTGTGGAGTATCCTGAAGCTTTCTTT.

The chain recombines TRBV9 with TRBJ2-3; 10 nucleotides agree with TRBD2. With V trimmed by 4 bases and J by 4 bases, 9 bases remained unmatched. The germline V gene encodes CDR1 SGDLS and CDR2 YYNGEE. This CDR3 contains 16 residues. The CDR3 nucleotides are TGTGCCAGCAGCCCCCGAACTAGCGGGACCGCAGATACGCAGTATTTT. The encoded protein is CASSPRTSGTADTQYF.

The genes are TRBV5-1 and TRBJ2-1; a weak D match, TRBD1 (5 bases). The germline V and J ends were trimmed by 8 bases and 0 bases, with 12 bases remaining between them. The CDR3 loop spans 14 amino acids. Germline V gene lookup returns CDR1 SGHRS and CDR2 YFSETQ. CDR3: CASGAASSYNEQFF. The CDR3 nucleotides read TGCGCCAGTGGGGCGGCGAGCTCCTACAATGAGCAGTTCTTC.

The V gene is TRBV7-9, the J gene TRBJ2-7; TRBD1 matches at 7 bases. This CDR3 spans 14 amino acids. J was trimmed by 3 bases and V by 5 bases; bases with no gene match: 7. Looked up from germline, CDR1 is SEHNR and CDR2 is FQNEAQ (reference sequence). The CDR3 region is CASSREGGSYEQYF. CDR3 in DNA: TGTGCCAGCAGCCGGGAAGGGGGCAGCTACGAGCAGTACTTC.

In nucleotides, the CDR3 is TGTGCCAGTAGTATAGGAGGGCTCGCCTCTGGGGCCAACGTCCTGACTTTC. It specifies CASSIGGLASGANVLTF. The J gene is TRBJ2-6, the V gene TRBV19, with D maybe TRBD2 (5 bases). Germline values: CDR1 LNHDA, CDR2 SQIVND (reference sequence). The CDR3 sequence is 17 residues long. Trimming took 1 base from V and 0 from J, leaving 10 bases between them.

The chain uses TRBV4-1 and TRBJ2-7, with D unresolved. The germline V gene has CDR1 MGHRA and CDR2 YSYEKL. This CDR3 has 11 amino acids. Deletions cut 2 bases from V and 6 bases from J, with 5 bases between. The CDR3: CASSQSGEQYF. The DNA for the CDR3 is TGCGCCAGCAGCCAATCAGGCGAGCAGTACTTC.

The chain couples TRBV7-9 to TRBJ2-7; tentatively, D is TRBD2 (6 bases). CDR1 is SEHNR and CDR2 is FQNEAQ in the germline V gene (reference sequence). The CDR3 spans 14 residues. The V gene lost 3 bases and the J gene lost 5 bases, with 14 bases spanning the gap. CDR3 residues: CASSFHREKNEQYF. CDR3 bases: TGTGCCAGCAGCTTTCACCGGGAGAAGAACGAGCAGTACTTC.

Only one count was recorded for this clone. This rearrangement joins TRBV5-4 to TRBJ1-2; the match to TRBD1 covers 8 bases. The V gene end was trimmed by 2 bases and the J gene end by 0 bases; junction bases not matched to a gene: 9. The CDR3 extends over 17 amino acids. The V gene's germline CDR1 is SGHNT and CDR2 YYREEE (reference sequence). CDR3 nucleotide sequence: TGTGCCAGCAGCTTCCAAGGACAGGGTAGGGCTAACTATGGCTACACCTTC. Residues: CASSFQGQGRANYGYTF.

The chain couples TRBV24-1 to TRBJ2-2; D remains unclear. Between the trimmed V and J ends, which lost 5 bases and 5 bases, there was a span of 17 bases. The CDR3 has 16 residues. Per germline, CDR1 KGHDR and CDR2 SFDVKD. This chain's CDR3 is CATSVETPVATGELFF. DNA for the CDR3: TGTGCCACCAGTGTGGAGACTCCAGTTGCTACCGGGGAGCTGTTTTTT.

The chain recombines TRBV29-1 with TRBJ1-2; D is unclear. This CDR3 is built from 13 residues. In germline, CDR1 is SQVTM, CDR2 ANQGSEA. The ends were cut back, 5 bases at V and 0 bases at J, with 10 bases in the middle. For the CDR3, the DNA is TGCAGCGTTTCACACCGAACTAACTATGGCTACACCTTC. Translating it yields CSVSHRTNYGYTF.

This clone was seen only a few times. This chain joins TRBV7-9 and TRBJ2-3; tentatively, D is TRBD2 (6 bases). Trimming took off 7 bases at V and 4 bases at J, with 18 bases between the two ends. CDR3 length: 15 residues. Germline CDR1 SEHNR, CDR2 FQNEAQ (reference sequence). DNA of the CDR3: TGTGCCAGCACCAGGAGGGGAACGGGTGCAGATACGCAGTATTTT. Its protein product is CASTRRGTGADTQYF.

The chain carries TRBV15 and TRBJ2-7, with D possibly being TRBD1 (6 bases). Trimming shortened V by 6 bases and J by 3 bases, and 12 bases separated the two germline ends. Germline V lookup: CDR1 LNHNV, CDR2 YYDKDF (reference sequence). CDR3 size: 13 residues. CDR3: CATSGQTIYEQYF. The CDR3 DNA sequence: TGTGCCACCAGTGGACAGACCATCTACGAGCAGTACTTC.

In its sample, this clone was seen once. The J gene is TRBJ2-7, the V gene TRBV6-1; 8 positions match TRBD1. With V trimmed by 3 bases and J by 4 bases, 8 bases remained unmatched. CDR1 is MNHNS, CDR2 SASEGT, per germline. The CDR3 has 15 amino acids. CDR3 coding DNA: TGTGCCAGCAGTGACAGAGGACAGGGCTCGTACGAGCAGTACTTC. Its protein is CASSDRGQGSYEQYF.